The rows below give T cell receptor beta chains drawn from one sample of a study of Ad26.COV2.S vaccination and SARS-CoV-2 variants. Sequenced by immunoSEQ multiplex PCR; TCRdb stores in-frame clones only, minus some. The repertoire has about 350,000 clones, around 92% of them found once; the top ten carry under 5%. This material consisted of peripheral blood, taken after recovery from COVID-19. The receptors shown here come from a human donor who had recovered from COVID-19. Each CDR3 is given with its conserved first and last residue. The order of the fields is J gene, V gene, CDR3 protein.

TRBJ1-2,TRBV6-5,CASRGQGNYGYTF
TRBJ1-2,TRBV2,CASRPDTGWDGYTF
TRBJ2-7,TRBV9,CASSVASASYEQYF
TRBJ2-1,TRBV10-1,CATSVIGPPGNEQFF
TRBJ2-6,TRBV18,CASSPQRRSGQGTGANVLTF
TRBJ1-6,TRBV2,CASSETPFKAPLHF
TRBJ2-1,TRBV5-5,CASKPTTSRDRGNEQFF
TRBJ2-7,TRBV27,CASSPTGPYEQYF
TRBJ1-2,TRBV9,CASSTGTGGHYGYTF
TRBJ1-4,TRBV3-1/TRBV3-2,CASSQDLGANEKLFF
TRBJ1-1,TRBV29-1,CSVVVWGNTEAFF
TRBJ1-2,TRBV7-9,CASSPGWDGYTF
TRBJ2-1,TRBV6-5,CASSLGQGYEQFF
TRBJ1-1,TRBV27,CASSTPGTGGGTEAFF
TRBJ2-7,TRBV19,CASSRTGDHYEQYF
TRBJ1-6,TRBV11-2,CASSSIPRGTWNSPLHF
TRBJ2-3,TRBV10-2,CASSESGGHYVQTDTQYF
TRBJ2-7,TRBV7-2,CASSLAVSYEQYF
TRBJ2-2,TRBV7-3,CASSSQQGGHTGELFF
TRBJ2-1,TRBV7-2,CASSPPLGHNEQFF
TRBJ1-1,TRBV27,CASAQGGISEAFF
TRBJ2-5,TRBV7-9,CASSPRDPLRETQYF
TRBJ1-1,TRBV27,CASSFGPRGWTEAFF
TRBJ2-7,TRBV4-1,CASSQERSYEQYF
TRBJ1-2,TRBV10-2,CASRGYTDSANYGYTF
TRBJ1-1,TRBV9,CASSGGLTPLNTEAFF
TRBJ1-4,TRBV7-2,CASSESRGPGEKLFF
TRBJ2-3,TRBV19,CASKEGSGTDTQYF
TRBJ2-5,TRBV3-1/TRBV3-2,CASSQRQLRETQYF
TRBJ2-3,TRBV25-1,CASISPEGVGDTQYF
TRBJ1-6,TRBV11-2,CASSPYGQGKNSPLHF
TRBJ1-2,TRBV9,CASSPGWLDHGYTF
TRBJ1-1,TRBV5-1,CASSFQGLGTEAFF
TRBJ1-4,TRBV12-5,CASGLGTNEKLFF
TRBJ2-7,TRBV6-5,CASSYLDRPYEQYF
TRBJ2-2,TRBV27,CASSPTLGQGRNTGELFF
TRBJ1-1,TRBV6-2/TRBV6-3,CASSDGNPNTEAFF
TRBJ1-5,TRBV11-1,CASSKGNSNQPQHF
TRBJ2-3,TRBV11-2,CASSSPTSRGTDTQYF
TRBJ2-3,TRBV6-1,CASSDRDRGLPSTDTQYF
TRBJ2-3,TRBV6-4,CASSEQVRTDTQYF
TRBJ1-1,TRBV29-1,CSGGPRVPNTEAFF
TRBJ1-5,TRBV7-9,CASSLEGQPQHF
TRBJ1-4,TRBV10-3,CAATGGNEKLFF
TRBJ2-2,TRBV2,CASIEGPGGTNTGELFF
TRBJ2-7,TRBV24-1,CATSDFTSGGVISYEQYF
TRBJ2-5,TRBV20-1,CSLPLETQYF
TRBJ2-1,TRBV4-3,CASSQDRLAGGRMRLFF
TRBJ1-4,TRBV6-5,CASSYALNEKLFF
TRBJ1-1,TRBV5-1,CASTWGGSGTEAFF
TRBJ2-3,TRBV6-5,CASSLSYGDTQYF
TRBJ1-5,TRBV19,CASSAGKGYSNQPQHF
TRBJ2-1,TRBV25-1,CASSDYRPSSYNEQFF
TRBJ1-1,TRBV7-2,CASSFERGWTEAFF
TRBJ2-7,TRBV6-5,CASSSGTGMSEQYF
TRBJ1-1,TRBV10-3,CAISESTVNTEAFF
TRBJ2-7,TRBV7-8,CASSPRRQGFYEQYF
TRBJ2-2,TRBV15,CATSSAAHRGGGGGDGELFF
TRBJ1-3,TRBV1,CTSSQEGAGYSGNTIYF